This TCR beta chain was captured by sequencing in a study of blood T cell repertoires in COVID-19. At the level of the study: COVID-19 samples, acute and convalescent, were from the United States, Italy and Spain.

CDR3 length equals 16 residues. Germline V CDR1 and CDR2: SGHVS, FNYEAQ. J was trimmed by 5 bases and V by 5 bases; bases with no gene match: 11. Authors' processing steps: Amplification of reference gene primers provided the estimated nucleated cell counts. Libraries were prepared by immunoSEQ multiplex PCR; TCRdb keeps only in-frame clonotypes and omits some of them. V and J calls and clone size are copied from that table; D and trimming were computed from the DNA. The data hold roughly 32,000 clones, with about nine tenths observed a single time. This TCR was sampled from a man in his forties or fifties with active or convalescent COVID-19. Sequencing was performed on peripheral blood. The chain carries TRBV7-6 and TRBJ2-1, with TRBD2 matching 8 bases. The CDR3 region is CASSQHPGLGDNEQFF. CDR3 nucleotide sequence: TGTGCCAGCAGCCAACATCCGGGACTAGGGGACAATGAGCAGTTCTTC.